These T cell receptor beta chains were read from a single sample in a study of blood T cell repertoires in COVID-19. The repertoire was sequenced with immunoSEQ multiplex PCR; TCRdb's copy has only in-frame clones and lacks some. Of hundreds of thousands of clones in the sample, 86% were seen once. Sequenced sample: peripheral blood. All receptors derive from a woman under 40 with active or convalescent COVID-19. Each CDR3 is given with its conserved first and last residue. D genes are given only for firm matches. Only part of the rows carry a size: once, few, many, or a class if the clone is expanded.

.	.	TRBV29-1	TRBJ1-2	TGCAGCGTTGTTGGCCGGGGGGGGTATGGCTACACCTTC	CSVVGRGGYGYTF
.	.	TRBV27	TRBJ2-1	TGTGCCAGCAGCATACAGGGTGAGCAGTTCTTC	CASSIQGEQFF
.	.	TRBV4-1	TRBJ2-7	TGCGCCAGCAGCCAAGGAGACGGCGGTCCCTACGAGCAGTACTTC	CASSQGDGGPYEQYF
.	TRBD2	TRBV5-1	TRBJ2-3	TGCGCCAGCAGCTTGGGGATGACTAGCGGGGACACCACAGATACGCAGTATTTT	CASSLGMTSGDTTDTQYF
.	TRBD1	TRBV2	TRBJ2-7	TGTGCCAGCAGGACGGGACAGTTCTACGAGCAGTACTTC	CASRTGQFYEQYF
.	TRBD2	TRBV10-3	TRBJ2-1	TGTGCCATCAGTTCTGGGACTAGCGGGACCAGCTCCTACAATGAGCAGTTCTTC	CAISSGTSGTSSYNEQFF
.	.	TRBV7-9	TRBJ1-6	TGTGCCAGCAGCTCCGCGCAGGGCTTGACACCCCTCCACTTT	CASSSAQGLTPLHF
.	.	TRBV19	TRBJ1-2	TGTGCCAGTAGTCCACCTGACTTGCGTGGCTACACCTTC	CASSPPDLRGYTF
.	TRBD1	TRBV12-5	TRBJ1-2	TGTGCTAGTGGTTTGACCCTAGGGGGCACTACCTATGGCTACACCTTC	CASGLTLGGTTYGYTF
.	.	TRBV6-2/TRBV6-3	TRBJ1-6	TGTGCCAGCAGTTTGCGGGAAGTCGGGTCACCCCTCCACTTT	CASSLREVGSPLHF
.	TRBD2	TRBV25-1	TRBJ2-5	TGTGCCAGCAGTTTTAGCGGGAGTAGCGAGACCCAGTACTTC	CASSFSGSSETQYF
.	TRBD2	TRBV29-1	TRBJ2-1	TGCAGCAGTAGCGGGAGCTCCTACAATGAGCAGTTCTTC	CSSSGSSYNEQFF
.	TRBD2	TRBV5-4	TRBJ2-2	TGTGCCAGCAGCCCTCAGCGGGGGGCGAACACCGGGGAGCTGTTTTTT	CASSPQRGANTGELFF
.	.	TRBV3-1/TRBV3-2	TRBJ1-6	TGTGCCAGCAGCCCCCGGGGAGGGTTCAATTCACCCCTCCACTTT	CASSPRGGFNSPLHF
.	TRBD1	TRBV19	TRBJ1-2	TGTGCCAGTAGTATCACCGTCGAACAGGGGAACTATGGCTACACCTTC	CASSITVEQGNYGYTF
.	.	TRBV21-1	TRBJ2-7	TGTGCCAGCAGTTGGACTAGATCCTACGAGCAGTACTTC	CASSWTRSYEQYF
.	.	TRBV2	TRBJ2-3	TGTGCCAGCAGGACAAGGGGATCACGCGCAGATACGCAGTATTTT	CASRTRGSRADTQYF
.	.	TRBV2	TRBJ1-4	TGTGCCAGCAGGCCACAGGGATTAGCTGGAAAACTGTTTTTT	CASRPQGLAGKLFF
.	.	TRBV7-2	TRBJ2-2	TGTGCCAGCACCTCGGGTAGCCCAACCGGGGAGCTGTTTTTT	CASTSGSPTGELFF
.	TRBD1	TRBV7-9	TRBJ1-2	TGTGCCAGCAGCTCAGGACAGGGGCTGGGGAACTATGGCTACACCTTC	CASSSGQGLGNYGYTF
.	TRBD1	TRBV19	TRBJ1-2	TGTGCCAGTAGTATAGATTTCGGGACAGGGTTCTATGGCTACACCTTC	CASSIDFGTGFYGYTF
few	.	TRBV5-6	TRBJ1-6	TGTGCCAGCAGCTTCCAGGATTCACCCCTCCACTTT	CASSFQDSPLHF
.	TRBD2	TRBV5-1	TRBJ2-5	TGCGCCAGCAGCAAACCGACTAGCGGGAGTCTGTTGGAGACCCAGTACTTC	CASSKPTSGSLLETQYF
.	TRBD1	TRBV3-1/TRBV3-2	TRBJ1-2	TGTGCCAGCAGCCAACTACAGGGGGTGGGAGGCTACACCTTC	CASSQLQGVGGYTF
few	TRBD1	TRBV4-1	TRBJ1-4	TGCGCCAGCAGCCTCCGGGACAGTAATGAAAAACTGTTTTTT	CASSLRDSNEKLFF
.	TRBD1	TRBV27	TRBJ2-7	TGTGCCAGCAGTTGGGGACAGGGGTCAGGCGAGCAGTACTTC	CASSWGQGSGEQYF
.	.	TRBV4-1	TRBJ1-1	TGCGCCAGCAGCCTAAAACCGGGACACCAAGTCGGGAACACTGAAGCTTTCTTT	CASSLKPGHQVGNTEAFF
.	TRBD2	TRBV3-1/TRBV3-2	TRBJ2-4	TGTGCCAGCAGGAAAACGGGAGGAAACATTCAGTACTTC	CASRKTGGNIQYF
.	TRBD2	TRBV6-5	TRBJ2-7	TGTGCCAGCAGTTACTCGGGAGGGGAACTGACCTACGAGCAGTACTTC	CASSYSGGELTYEQYF
.	.	TRBV3-1/TRBV3-2	TRBJ1-1	TGTGCCAGCAGCCACATGGTTTCCTCTGAGGCTTTCTTT	CASSHMVSSEAFF
once	.	TRBV7-9	TRBJ2-3	TGTGCCAGCAGGAGGGACTTCCTCACAGATACGCAGTATTTT	CASRRDFLTDTQYF
.	TRBD1	TRBV10-1	TRBJ2-3	TGCGCCAGCAGTGGGACAGGGGCCGGCACAGATACGCAGTATTTT	CASSGTGAGTDTQYF
.	.	TRBV11-2	TRBJ1-2	TGTGCCAGCAGCCTTACCGACAAGGCTGACGGCTACACCTTC	CASSLTDKADGYTF
.	.	TRBV5-5	TRBJ2-7	TGTGCCAGCAGCTGGACACAGGGTTCTGGGGAGCAGTACTTC	CASSWTQGSGEQYF
.	.	TRBV7-9	TRBJ2-3	TGTGCCAGCAGCCTGACAGATACGCAGTATTTT	CASSLTDTQYF
once	TRBD1	TRBV5-4	TRBJ2-3	TGTGCCAGCAGCCCGACAGGGAGCACAGATACGCAGTATTTT	CASSPTGSTDTQYF
.	.	TRBV19	TRBJ2-1	TGTGCCAGTAGTAAATTTGACGGAGGTCGGAATGAGCAGTTCTTC	CASSKFDGGRNEQFF
.	TRBD1	TRBV7-9	TRBJ2-5	TGTGCCAGCAGCTCTACAGGGGGCTGGGAGACCCAGTACTTC	CASSSTGGWETQYF
.	.	TRBV6-1	TRBJ1-2	TGTGCCAGCAGTGACATGATGAGTGGCTACACCTTC	CASSDMMSGYTF
few	.	TRBV2	TRBJ1-1	TGTGCCAGCAGGTTCGACACTGAAGCTTTCTTT	CASRFDTEAFF
.	TRBD1	TRBV3-1/TRBV3-2	TRBJ1-1	TGTGCCAGCACAAGAAACAAGAGGGGGCAGAACACTGAAGCTTTCTTT	CASTRNKRGQNTEAFF
.	TRBD1	TRBV3-1/TRBV3-2	TRBJ2-6	TGTGCCAGCAGCCCTGGGACAGGGGGTCCCTCTGGGGCCAACGTCCTGACTTTC	CASSPGTGGPSGANVLTF
.	TRBD1	TRBV5-1	TRBJ1-4	TGCGCCAGCAGCTTGGGGACAGGGGTGTCAAATGAAAAACTGTTTTTT	CASSLGTGVSNEKLFF
.	.	TRBV13	TRBJ2-7	TGTGCCAGCAGCTCCAGTTACGAGCAGTACTTC	CASSSSYEQYF
.	.	TRBV7-2	TRBJ1-1	TGTGCCAGCAGCTTAGAGCGGTTGGGCGCGAACACTGAAGCTTTCTTT	CASSLERLGANTEAFF
.	.	TRBV6-5	TRBJ2-5	TGTGCCAGCAGGGTACAGGACCAAGAGACCCAGTACTTC	CASRVQDQETQYF
few	TRBD2	TRBV7-9	TRBJ2-5	TGTGCCAGCAGGACTAGCGGGGGGGGACCCAGAGAGACCCAGTACTTC	CASRTSGGGPRETQYF
.	TRBD1	TRBV2	TRBJ1-2	TGTGCCAGCAGTCGAGTTTTACAGGGGAACTATGGCTACACCTTC	CASSRVLQGNYGYTF
.	.	TRBV12-3/TRBV12-4	TRBJ2-5	TGTGCCGTCAATGTAGGGGCCCTAGAGACCCAGTACTTC	CAVNVGALETQYF
.	.	TRBV4-1	TRBJ2-3	TGCGCCAGCAGCCAAATAATTACAGCCCAACGCACAGATACGCAGTATTTT	CASSQIITAQRTDTQYF
.	TRBD2	TRBV30	TRBJ2-7	TGTGCCTGTAATCTAGCGGGAGGGCCCACGGGGCAGTACTTC	CACNLAGGPTGQYF
.	TRBD2	TRBV7-9	TRBJ2-1	TGTGCCAGCAGCACCCAGGGATCCCCCGGGACTAGCGGGACGTACTTTTCCTACAATGAGCAGTTCTTC	CASSTQGSPGTSGTYFSYNEQFF
.	TRBD2	TRBV19	TRBJ2-5	TGTGCCAGTAGTCTAGCGGGGGGGCCTAGGGAGACCCAGTACTTC	CASSLAGGPRETQYF
.	TRBD1	TRBV11-2	TRBJ1-5	TGTGCCAGCAGCGTGGGGACAGGGAGGAATCAGCCCCAGCATTTT	CASSVGTGRNQPQHF
.	.	TRBV6-5	TRBJ2-5	TGTGCCAGCAGACAGGGACTACAAGAGACCCAGTACTTC	CASRQGLQETQYF
.	TRBD2	TRBV9	TRBJ2-1	TGTGCCAGCAGCGTAGGGGCGGGACTAGCGTACAATGAGCAGTTCTTC	CASSVGAGLAYNEQFF
.	.	TRBV11-2	TRBJ1-1	TGTGCCAGCAGTACAGGTTTCACTGAAGCTTTCTTT	CASSTGFTEAFF
.	.	TRBV7-2	TRBJ2-2	TGTGCCAGCAGCTTAGGTGGGGGACAATTCTACACCGGGGAGCTGTTTTTT	CASSLGGGQFYTGELFF
.	TRBD2	TRBV5-5	TRBJ2-5	TGTGCCAGCAGCTTGGGGCTAGCGGGACTAGGGTTGGAGACCCAGTACTTC	CASSLGLAGLGLETQYF